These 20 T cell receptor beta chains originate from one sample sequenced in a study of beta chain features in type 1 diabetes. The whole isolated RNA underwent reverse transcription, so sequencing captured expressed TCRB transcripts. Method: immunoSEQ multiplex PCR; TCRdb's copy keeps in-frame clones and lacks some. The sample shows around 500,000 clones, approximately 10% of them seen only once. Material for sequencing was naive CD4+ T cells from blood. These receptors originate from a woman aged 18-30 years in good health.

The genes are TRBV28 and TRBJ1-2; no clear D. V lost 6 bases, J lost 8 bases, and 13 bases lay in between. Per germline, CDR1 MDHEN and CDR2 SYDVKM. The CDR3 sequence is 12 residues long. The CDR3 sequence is CASSPGSFGYTF. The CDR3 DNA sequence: TGTGCCAGCAGCCCCGGGAGTTTCGGCTACACCTTC.

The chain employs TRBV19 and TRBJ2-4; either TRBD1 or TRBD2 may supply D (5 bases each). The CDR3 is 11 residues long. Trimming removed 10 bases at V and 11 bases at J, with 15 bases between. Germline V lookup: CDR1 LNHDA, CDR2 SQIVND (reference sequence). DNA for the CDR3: TGTGCCACCCAGATTGGGGACGTTCAGTACTTC. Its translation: CATQIGDVQYF. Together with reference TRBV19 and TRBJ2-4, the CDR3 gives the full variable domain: DGGITQSPKYLFRKEGQNVTLSCEQNLNHDAMYWYRQDPGQGLRLIYYSQIVNDFQKGDIAEGYSVSREKKESFPLTVTSAQKNPTAFYLCATQIGDVQYFGAGTRLSVL.

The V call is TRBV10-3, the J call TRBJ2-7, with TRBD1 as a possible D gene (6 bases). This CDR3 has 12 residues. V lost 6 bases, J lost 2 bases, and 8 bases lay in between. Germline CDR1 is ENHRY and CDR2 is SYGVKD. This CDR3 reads CAISGTPYEQYF. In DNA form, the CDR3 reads TGTGCCATCAGCGGGACACCCTACGAGCAGTACTTC.

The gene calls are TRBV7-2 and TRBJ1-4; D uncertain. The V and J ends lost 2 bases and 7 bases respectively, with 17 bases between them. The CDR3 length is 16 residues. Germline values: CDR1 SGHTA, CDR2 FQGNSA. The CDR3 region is CASSLTASAPFEKLFF. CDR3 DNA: TGTGCCAGCAGCTTAACAGCCTCAGCTCCCTTTGAAAAACTGTTTTTT. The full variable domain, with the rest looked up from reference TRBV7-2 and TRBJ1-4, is GAGVSQSPSNKVTEKGKDVELRCDPISGHTALYWYRQSLGQGLEFLIYFQGNSAPDKSGLPSDRFSAERTGGSVSTLTIQRTQQEDSAVYLCASSLTASAPFEKLFFGSGTQLSVL.

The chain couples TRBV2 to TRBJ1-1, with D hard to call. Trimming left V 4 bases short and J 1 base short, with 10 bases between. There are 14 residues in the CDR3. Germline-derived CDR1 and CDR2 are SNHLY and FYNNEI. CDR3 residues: CASSADGTNTEAFF. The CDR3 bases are TGTGCCAGCAGTGCGGATGGCACGAACACTGAAGCTTTCTTT.

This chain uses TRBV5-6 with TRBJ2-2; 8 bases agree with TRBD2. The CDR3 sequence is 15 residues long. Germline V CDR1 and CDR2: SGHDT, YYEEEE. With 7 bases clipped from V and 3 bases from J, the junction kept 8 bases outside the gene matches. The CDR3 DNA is TGTGCCAGCTGGACAGCGGGAGTGCACACCGGGGAGCTGTTTTTT. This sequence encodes CASWTAGVHTGELFF. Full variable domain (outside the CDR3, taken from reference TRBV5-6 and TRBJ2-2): DAGVTQSPTHLIKTRGQQVTLRCSPKSGHDTVSWYQQALGQGPQFIFQYYEEEERQRGNFPDRFSGHQFPNYSSELNVNALLLGDSALYLCASWTAGVHTGELFFGEGSRLTVL.

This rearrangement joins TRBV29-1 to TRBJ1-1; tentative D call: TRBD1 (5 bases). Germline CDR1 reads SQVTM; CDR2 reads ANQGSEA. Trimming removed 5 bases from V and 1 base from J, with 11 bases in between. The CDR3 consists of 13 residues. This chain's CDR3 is CSVFGQGNTEAFF. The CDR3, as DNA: TGCAGCGTTTTCGGGCAGGGGAACACTGAAGCTTTCTTT.

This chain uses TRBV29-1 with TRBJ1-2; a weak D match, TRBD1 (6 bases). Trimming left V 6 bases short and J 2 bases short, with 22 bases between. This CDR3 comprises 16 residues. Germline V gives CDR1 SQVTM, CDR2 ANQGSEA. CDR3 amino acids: CSVQRPPDRQNYGYTF. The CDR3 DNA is TGCAGCGTCCAACGTCCCCCAGACAGGCAGAACTATGGCTACACCTTC.

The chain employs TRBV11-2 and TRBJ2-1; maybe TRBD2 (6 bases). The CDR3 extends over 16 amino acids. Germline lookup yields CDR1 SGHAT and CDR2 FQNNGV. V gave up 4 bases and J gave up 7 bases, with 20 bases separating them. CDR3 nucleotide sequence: TGTGCCAGCAGCTCCACAGGCAAGGTAGCGGTAAATGAGCAGTTCTTC. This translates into CASSSTGKVAVNEQFF.

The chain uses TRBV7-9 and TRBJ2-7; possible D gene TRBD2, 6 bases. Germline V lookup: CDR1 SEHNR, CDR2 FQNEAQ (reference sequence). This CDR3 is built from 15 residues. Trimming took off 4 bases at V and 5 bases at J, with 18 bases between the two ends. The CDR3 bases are TGTGCCAGCAGCTCCCGGCGGGGTGCGCTCGACGAGCAGTACTTC. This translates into CASSSRRGALDEQYF.

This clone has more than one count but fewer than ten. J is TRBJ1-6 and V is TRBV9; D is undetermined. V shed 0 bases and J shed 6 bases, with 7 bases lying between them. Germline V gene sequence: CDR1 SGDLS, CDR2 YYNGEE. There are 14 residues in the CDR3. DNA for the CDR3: TGTGCCAGCAGCGTAGCCCAGCTTAATTCACCCCTCCACTTT. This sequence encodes CASSVAQLNSPLHF.

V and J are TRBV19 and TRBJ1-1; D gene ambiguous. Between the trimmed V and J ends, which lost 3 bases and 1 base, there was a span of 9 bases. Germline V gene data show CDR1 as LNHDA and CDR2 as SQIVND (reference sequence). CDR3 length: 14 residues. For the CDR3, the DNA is TGTGCCAGTAGTATCCCAGGCGGGAACACTGAAGCTTTCTTT. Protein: CASSIPGGNTEAFF.

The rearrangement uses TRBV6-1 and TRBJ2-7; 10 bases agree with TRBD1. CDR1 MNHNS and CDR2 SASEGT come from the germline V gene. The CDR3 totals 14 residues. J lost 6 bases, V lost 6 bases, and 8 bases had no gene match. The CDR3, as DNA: TGTGCCAGCAGCAGGGACAGGGGTTACAGCGAGCAGTACGTC. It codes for CASSRDRGYSEQYV.

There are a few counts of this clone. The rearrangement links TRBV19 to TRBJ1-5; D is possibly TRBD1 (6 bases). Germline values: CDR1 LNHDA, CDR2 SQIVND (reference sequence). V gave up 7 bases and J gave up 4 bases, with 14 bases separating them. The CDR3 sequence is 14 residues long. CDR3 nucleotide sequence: TGTGCCAGTACCTTGGGACACCGAAATCAGCCCCAGCATTTT. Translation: CASTLGHRNQPQHF.

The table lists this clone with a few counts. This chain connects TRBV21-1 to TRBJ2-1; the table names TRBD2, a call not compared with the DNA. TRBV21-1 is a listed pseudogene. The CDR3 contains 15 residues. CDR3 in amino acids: CASSKGMRGYNEQFF. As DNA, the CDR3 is TGTGCCAGCAGCAAAGGGATGCGGGGCTACAATGAGCAGTTCTTC.

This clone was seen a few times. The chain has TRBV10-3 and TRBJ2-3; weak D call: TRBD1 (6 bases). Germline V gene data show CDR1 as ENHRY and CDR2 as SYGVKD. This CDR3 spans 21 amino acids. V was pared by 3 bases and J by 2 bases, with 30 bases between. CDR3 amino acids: CAISEPLGGTLGGSPTDTQYF. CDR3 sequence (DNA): TGTGCCATCAGTGAACCCCTGGGCGGCACCCTTGGGGGCAGCCCCACAGATACGCAGTATTTT.

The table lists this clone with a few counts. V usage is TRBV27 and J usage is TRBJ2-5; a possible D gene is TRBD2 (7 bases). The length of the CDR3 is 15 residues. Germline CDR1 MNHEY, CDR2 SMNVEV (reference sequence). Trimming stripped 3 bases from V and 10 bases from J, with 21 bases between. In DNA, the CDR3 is TGTGCCAGCAGTTTGGCGGGGGCCCCCCGAGGGAACCAGTACTTC. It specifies CASSLAGAPRGNQYF.

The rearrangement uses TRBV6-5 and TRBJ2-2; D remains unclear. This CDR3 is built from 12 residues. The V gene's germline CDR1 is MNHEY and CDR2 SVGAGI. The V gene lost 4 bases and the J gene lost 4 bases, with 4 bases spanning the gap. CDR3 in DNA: TGTGCCAGCAGTTTGGCCACCGGGGAGCTGTTTTTT. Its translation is CASSLATGELFF.

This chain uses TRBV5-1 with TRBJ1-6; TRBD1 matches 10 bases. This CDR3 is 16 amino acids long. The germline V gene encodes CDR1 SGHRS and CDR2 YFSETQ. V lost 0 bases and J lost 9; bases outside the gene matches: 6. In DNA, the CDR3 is TGCGCCAGCAGCTTGGCGGGACAGGGGTACGGTTCACCCCTCCACTTT. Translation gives CASSLAGQGYGSPLHF.

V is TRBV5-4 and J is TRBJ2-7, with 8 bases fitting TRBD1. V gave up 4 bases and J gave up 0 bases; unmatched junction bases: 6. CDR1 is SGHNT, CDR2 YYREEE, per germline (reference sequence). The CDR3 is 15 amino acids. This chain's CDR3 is CASSPGQGSSYEQYV. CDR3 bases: TGTGCCAGCAGCCCTGGACAGGGAAGCTCCTACGAGCAGTACGTC.